This entry lists 28 T cell receptor beta chains sequenced from one sample in a study of neoadjuvant nivolumab and ipilimumab in lung cancer. The method was immunoSEQ multiplex PCR; TCRdb's version includes in-frame clones alone and lacks a portion of them. The profile covers some 37,000 clones, with about 91% appearing a single time and approximately 3.3% taken by the ten largest. This specimen consisted of peripheral blood, obtained before neoadjuvant nivolumab, alone or with ipilimumab. The receptors derive from an adult with non-small cell lung cancer.

The rearrangement joins TRBV11-2 to TRBJ2-5; TRBD2 aligns across 12 bases. The germline V gene has CDR1 SGHAT and CDR2 FQNNGV. The CDR3 is 17 residues long. V was clipped by 1 base and J by 2 bases; unmatched bases: 5. CDR3 in amino acids: CASSLGAGTSGQETQYF. The CDR3 coding sequence is TGTGCCAGCAGCTTAGGGGCCGGGACTAGCGGGCAAGAGACCCAGTACTTC.

The J gene is TRBJ1-2, the V gene TRBV10-3, with TRBD1 matching over 12 bases. Losses at the gene ends were 9 bases for V and 6 bases for J; bases not matched to a gene: 8. This CDR3 has 14 residues. Germline V lookup: CDR1 ENHRY, CDR2 SYGVKD. The CDR3 nucleotides read TGTGCCATATCACCGGGACAGGGGGCAAATGGCTACACCTTC. Translation: CAISPGQGANGYTF.

The chain employs TRBV11-3 and TRBJ2-2; 8 bases agree with TRBD2. The V gene end was trimmed by 5 bases and the J gene end by 5 bases; junction bases not matched to a gene: 7. The CDR3 runs to 15 residues. Germline V gene sequence: CDR1 SGHNT, CDR2 YENEEA. The CDR3 nucleotides read TGTGCCAGCAGCACAAGACCGGGAGGGACCGGGGAGCTGTTTTTT. Translated, it gives CASSTRPGGTGELFF.

The gene calls are TRBV25-1 and TRBJ2-7; no definite D call. The V end was cut by 2 bases, the J end by 0 bases, with 8 bases between. Germline assignment: CDR1 MGHDK and CDR2 SYGVNS. The CDR3 contains 14 residues. This chain's CDR3 is CASSEAGLSYEQYF. Here the CDR3 DNA reads TGTGCCAGCAGTGAAGCAGGCCTCTCCTACGAGCAGTACTTC.

The rearrangement links TRBV10-2 to TRBJ2-7; D unresolved. CDR3 length equals 13 residues. The V gene lost 8 bases and the J gene lost 2 bases, with 13 bases spanning the gap. Germline CDR1 reads WSHSY; CDR2 reads SAAADI. CDR3 bases: TGCGCCAGCCAAATCAGCTCCCCCTACGAGCAGTACTTC. Its protein is CASQISSPYEQYF.

The chain combines TRBV7-9 with TRBJ1-4; 8 bases are a match to TRBD1. Trimming cost V 4 bases and J 7 bases; bases outside gene matches: 8. The CDR3 has 15 residues. The V gene's germline CDR1 is SEHNR and CDR2 FQNEAQ (reference sequence). The CDR3 sequence is CASSSGGQEGEKLFF. For the CDR3, the DNA is TGTGCCAGCAGCTCTGGGGGACAGGAGGGTGAAAAACTGTTTTTT.

The chain is built from TRBV5-1 and TRBJ2-7; TRBD1 might be the D (5 bases). CDR3 size: 15 residues. The germline CDR1 and CDR2 sequences are SGHRS and YFSETQ. V was shortened by 0 bases and J by 2 bases, with 12 bases between the two germline ends. The CDR3 reads CASSLAAGFAYEQYF. The CDR3 nucleotides read TGCGCCAGCAGCTTGGCCGCAGGGTTTGCCTACGAGCAGTACTTC.

The gene calls are TRBV6-5 and TRBJ2-1; 10 bases line up with TRBD1. Trimming removed 7 bases from V and 6 bases from J; junction bases left unmatched: 9. The CDR3 runs 15 residues. Germline CDR1 and CDR2: MNHEY and SVGAGI. CDR3 in amino acids: CASTQGQGSGNEQFF. Here the CDR3 DNA reads TGTGCCAGCACCCAGGGACAGGGGTCAGGCAATGAGCAGTTCTTC.

The rearrangement links TRBV27 to TRBJ1-1, with no clear D. This CDR3 comprises 13 residues. CDR1 MNHEY and CDR2 SMNVEV come from the germline V gene (reference sequence). With 3 bases removed from V and 7 bases from J, the gap between germline ends came to 12 bases. CDR3: CASSFREGVEAFF. In nucleotides, the CDR3 is TGTGCCAGCAGTTTCCGGGAGGGAGTTGAAGCTTTCTTT.

The CDR3 loop reads CASSGEGVGTGELFF. The CDR3 DNA is TGTGCCAGCAGCGGGGAAGGGGTGGGCACCGGGGAGCTGTTTTTT. The rearrangement links TRBV5-4 to TRBJ2-2, with D maybe TRBD1 (5 bases). Germline CDR1 SGHNT, CDR2 YYREEE (reference sequence). V shed 4 bases and J shed 4 bases, with 14 bases lying between them. This CDR3 has 15 residues.

CDR3 region: CAWSVARENGYTF. DNA of the CDR3: TGTGCCTGGAGTGTCGCCAGGGAAAACGGCTACACCTTC. The rearrangement links TRBV30 to TRBJ1-2, with a tentative D call TRBD1 (5 bases). The CDR3 covers 13 residues. Per the germline V gene, CDR1 is GTSNPN and CDR2 is SVGIG (reference sequence). V was trimmed by 0 bases and J by 8 bases, leaving 13 bases between them.

The chain links TRBV29-1 to TRBJ2-7; 7 bases agree with TRBD1. The germline V gene has CDR1 SQVTM and CDR2 ANQGSEA. After removal of 2 bases from V and 4 bases from J, the junction contained 5 bases not matched to a gene. This CDR3 spans 13 amino acids. The CDR3 reads CSVESGTAYEQYF. The CDR3 region has the DNA TGCAGCGTTGAATCCGGGACAGCGTACGAGCAGTACTTC.

This chain uses TRBV6-4 with TRBJ1-1; D is unresolved. Trimming shortened V by 5 bases and J by 0 bases, and 7 bases separated the two germline ends. The CDR3 runs to 13 residues. Per germline, CDR1 MRHNA and CDR2 SNTAGT. The CDR3 loop is CASSTTMNTEAFF. CDR3 bases: TGTGCCAGCAGTACAACTATGAACACTGAAGCTTTCTTT.

The rearrangement links TRBV20-1 to TRBJ1-1; no reliable D call. The CDR3 runs to 11 residues. Deletions cut 5 bases from V and 4 bases from J, with 8 bases between. Germline V CDR1 and CDR2: DFQATT, SNEGSKA (reference sequence). The CDR3 DNA is TGCAGTGCTGTACGGTTCACTGAAGCTTTCTTT. As protein: CSAVRFTEAFF.

The J gene is TRBJ2-1, the V gene TRBV6-5; 8 bases line up with TRBD2. Per the germline V gene, CDR1 is MNHEY and CDR2 is SVGAGI. V dropped 2 bases and J dropped 4; count of bases not matched to a gene: 7. The CDR3 loop spans 16 amino acids. CDR3 residues: CASSYPSSGAYNEQFF. The CDR3 DNA reads TGTGCCAGCAGTTACCCGAGTAGCGGGGCTTACAATGAGCAGTTCTTC.

The CDR3 reads CASSFGPGHQASYEQYF. CDR3 in DNA: TGTGCCAGCAGTTTTGGACCCGGGCACCAGGCTTCCTACGAGCAGTACTTC. The chain employs TRBV28 and TRBJ2-7; D uncertain. The ends were cut back, 3 bases at V and 1 base at J, with 19 bases in the middle. This CDR3 is 17 amino acids long. Germline V CDR1 and CDR2: MDHEN, SYDVKM.

The DNA for the CDR3 is TGTGCCAGCAGCCAATTGAAGTATGGCTACACCTTC. It encodes CASSQLKYGYTF. The chain has TRBV5-4 and TRBJ1-2; D gene ambiguous. Germline-derived CDR1 and CDR2 are SGHNT and YYREEE (reference sequence). The CDR3 covers 12 residues. Trimming took off 4 bases at V and 5 bases at J, with 9 bases between the two ends.

This chain links TRBV28 with TRBJ1-1; 10 positions agree with TRBD1. Germline-derived CDR1 and CDR2 are MDHEN and SYDVKM. Trimming removed 4 bases from V and 2 bases from J; junction bases left unmatched: 1. This CDR3 has 14 amino acids. The CDR3 reads CASSSTGGNTEAFF. CDR3 nucleotide sequence: TGTGCCAGCAGTTCGACAGGGGGCAACACTGAAGCTTTCTTT.

Within the sample, this clone is medium-sized. The chain couples TRBV6-4 to TRBJ2-1; D may be TRBD1 (5 bases). Germline assignment: CDR1 MRHNA and CDR2 SNTAGT. V was clipped by 0 bases and J by 5 bases, with 14 bases between them. The CDR3 is made up of 16 amino acids. The CDR3 is CASSDSAGKGNNEQFF. Here the CDR3 DNA reads TGTGCCAGCAGTGACTCGGCAGGGAAAGGAAACAATGAGCAGTTCTTC.

Only a few counts were recorded for this clone. The J gene is TRBJ2-7, the V gene TRBV7-7, with D perhaps TRBD2 (5 bases). CDR3 length: 12 residues. Germline values: CDR1 SSHAT, CDR2 FNYEAQ (reference sequence). Trimming removed 5 bases from V and 6 bases from J, with 11 bases in between. The CDR3 sequence is CASSDLAGEQYF. In nucleotides, the CDR3 is TGTGCCAGCAGCGACCTCGCGGGCGAGCAGTACTTC. Filled out from reference TRBV7-7 and TRBJ2-7, the complete variable domain reads GAGVSQSPRYKVTKRGQDVTLRCDPISSHATLYWYQQALGQGPEFLTYFNYEAQPDKSGLPSDRFSAERPEGSISTLTIQRTEQRDSAMYRCASSDLAGEQYFGPGTRLTVT.

The gene calls are TRBV5-1 and TRBJ1-1; D unresolved. The V end lost 7 bases, the J end lost 5 bases, and 24 bases lay between the germline ends. Germline assignment: CDR1 SGHRS and CDR2 YFSETQ. The CDR3 sequence is 16 residues long. This CDR3 is CASSPYSRGRGTEAFF. In nucleotides, the CDR3 is TGCGCCAGCTCCCCATATTCGCGGGGAAGAGGGACTGAAGCTTTCTTT.

The chain joins TRBV5-1 to TRBJ2-7, with TRBD2 identical over 8 bases. V was clipped by 0 bases and J by 4 bases; unmatched bases: 9. The germline CDR1 and CDR2 sequences are SGHRS and YFSETQ. The CDR3 length is 16 residues. The CDR3 region has the DNA TGCGCCAGCAGCTTGGCTGAACTAGCGGTTAAGTACGAGCAGTACTTC. As protein: CASSLAELAVKYEQYF.

The chain carries TRBV6-1 and TRBJ2-7; 7 bases match TRBD1. The CDR3 is 15 residues long. The V segment lost 6 bases and the J segment 2 bases; nucleotides outside the gene matches: 10. CDR1 and CDR2 (germline): MNHNS, SASEGT. CDR3: CASRKTGADTYEQYF. CDR3 nucleotides: TGTGCCAGCAGGAAAACAGGGGCCGATACCTACGAGCAGTACTTC.

The V and J genes are TRBV20-1 and TRBJ1-5, with unresolved D. CDR1 DFQATT and CDR2 SNEGSKA come from the germline V gene (reference sequence). The V end lost 5 bases, the J end lost 6 bases, and 2 bases lay between the germline ends. The CDR3 is 9 residues long. The CDR3 region is CSAGQPQHF. CDR3 sequence (DNA): TGCAGTGCTGGTCAGCCCCAGCATTTT.

The J gene is TRBJ1-1, the V gene TRBV7-9; 8 nucleotides align to TRBD1. Germline CDR1 SEHNR, CDR2 FQNEAQ (reference sequence). J gave up 5 bases and V 5 bases, and 7 bases lay outside the gene matches. This CDR3 contains 14 residues. The CDR3 coding sequence is TGTGCCAGCAGCCCCCGGGACAGGCAAACTGAAGCTTTCTTT. It is translated as CASSPRDRQTEAFF.

This chain uses TRBV19 with TRBJ2-6; 7 bases fit TRBD1. Trimming took 6 bases from V and 0 from J; bases not matched to a gene: 11. The CDR3 contains 18 residues. In germline, CDR1 is LNHDA, CDR2 SQIVND (reference sequence). CDR3 loop: CASSRQGRVSSGANVLTF. The CDR3 DNA sequence: TGTGCCAGTAGCCGACAGGGAAGGGTGAGCTCTGGGGCCAACGTCCTGACTTTC.

This rearrangement joins TRBV2 to TRBJ2-7; 11 bases are a match to TRBD2. The CDR3 is 15 amino acids. CDR1 and CDR2 from the germline V gene are SNHLY and FYNNEI. Unmatched junction bases numbered 7, after V lost 6 bases and J lost 3 bases. The CDR3 coding sequence is TGTGCCAGCAGGGCGACTAGCGGGATCCTCTACGAGCAGTACTTC. Its translation: CASRATSGILYEQYF.

The chain is built from TRBV29-1 and TRBJ2-6; 8 bases fit TRBD2. Germline-derived CDR1 and CDR2 are SQVTM and ANQGSEA. V was pared by 5 bases and J by 1 base, with 4 bases of the junction left unmatched. The CDR3 covers 15 residues. The CDR3: CSVSSGRSGANVLTF. In DNA form, the CDR3 reads TGCAGCGTTTCCAGCGGGAGATCTGGGGCCAACGTCCTGACTTTC.